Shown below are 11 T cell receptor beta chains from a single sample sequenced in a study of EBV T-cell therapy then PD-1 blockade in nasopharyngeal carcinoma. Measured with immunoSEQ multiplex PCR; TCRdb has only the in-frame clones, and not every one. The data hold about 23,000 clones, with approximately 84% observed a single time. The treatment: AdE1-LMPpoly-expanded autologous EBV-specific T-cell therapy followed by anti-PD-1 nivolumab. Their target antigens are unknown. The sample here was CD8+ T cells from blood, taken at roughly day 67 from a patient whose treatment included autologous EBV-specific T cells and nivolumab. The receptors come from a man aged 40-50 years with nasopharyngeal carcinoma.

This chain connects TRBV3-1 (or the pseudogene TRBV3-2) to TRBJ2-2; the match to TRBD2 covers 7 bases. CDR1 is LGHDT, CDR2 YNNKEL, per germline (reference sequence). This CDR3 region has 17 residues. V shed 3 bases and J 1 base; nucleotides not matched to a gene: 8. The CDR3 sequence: CASSQWLERGNTGELFF. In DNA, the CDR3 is TGTGCCAGCAGCCAGTGGTTGGAGCGGGGGAACACCGGGGAGCTGTTTTTT.

The CDR3, as DNA: TGTGCCAGCAGCCCGCGAGGGGGCCGGGAAAAACTGTTTTTT. Protein sequence: CASSPRGGREKLFF. The chain joins TRBV13 to TRBJ1-4, with TRBD1 identical over 7 bases. This CDR3 contains 14 residues. CDR1 and CDR2 (germline): PRHDT, FYEKMQ (reference sequence). The J segment lost 8 bases and the V segment lost 5 bases, leaving 8 bases of the junction unmatched.

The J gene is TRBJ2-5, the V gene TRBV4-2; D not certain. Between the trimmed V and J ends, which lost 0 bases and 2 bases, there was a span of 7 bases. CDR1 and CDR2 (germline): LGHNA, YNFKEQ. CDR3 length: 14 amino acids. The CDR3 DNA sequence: TGTGCCAGCAGCCAAGAGAACATTCAAGAGACCCAGTACTTC. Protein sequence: CASSQENIQETQYF.

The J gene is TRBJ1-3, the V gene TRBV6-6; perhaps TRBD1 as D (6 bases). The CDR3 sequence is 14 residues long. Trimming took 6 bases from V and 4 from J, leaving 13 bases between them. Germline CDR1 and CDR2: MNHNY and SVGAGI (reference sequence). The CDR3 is CASSSTGLGNTIYF. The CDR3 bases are TGTGCCAGCAGCTCCACAGGGCTCGGAAACACCATATATTTT.

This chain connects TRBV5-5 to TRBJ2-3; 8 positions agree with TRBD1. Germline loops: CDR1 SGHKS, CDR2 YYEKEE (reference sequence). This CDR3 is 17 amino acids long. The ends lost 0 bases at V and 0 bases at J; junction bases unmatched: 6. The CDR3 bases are TGTGCCAGCAGCTTGGATGGGTACAGGGGGAGCACAGATACGCAGTATTTT. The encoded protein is CASSLDGYRGSTDTQYF.

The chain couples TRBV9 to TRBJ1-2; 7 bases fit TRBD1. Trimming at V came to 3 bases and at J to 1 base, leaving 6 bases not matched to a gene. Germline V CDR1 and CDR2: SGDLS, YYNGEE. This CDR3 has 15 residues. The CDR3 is CASSAWGDSNYGYTF. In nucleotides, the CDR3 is TGTGCCAGCAGCGCATGGGGGGACAGTAACTATGGCTACACCTTC.

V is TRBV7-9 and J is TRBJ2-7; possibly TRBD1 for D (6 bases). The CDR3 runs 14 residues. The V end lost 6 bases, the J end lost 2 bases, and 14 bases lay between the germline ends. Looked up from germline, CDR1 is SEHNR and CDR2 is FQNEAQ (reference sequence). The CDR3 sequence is CASRGPGQTYEQYF. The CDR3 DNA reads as TGTGCCAGCAGGGGACCCGGACAGACCTACGAGCAGTACTTC.

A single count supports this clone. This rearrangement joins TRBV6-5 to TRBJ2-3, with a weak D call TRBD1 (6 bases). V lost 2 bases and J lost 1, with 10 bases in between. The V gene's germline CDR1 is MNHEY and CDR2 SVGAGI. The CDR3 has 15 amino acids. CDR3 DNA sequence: TGTGCCAGCAGTTACCTGGGGGCCGGCACAGATACGCAGTATTTT. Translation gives CASSYLGAGTDTQYF.

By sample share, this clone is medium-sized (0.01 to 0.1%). CDR3 residues: CATSDFDGTGGAKGGYTF. As DNA, the CDR3 is TGTGCCACCAGTGATTTCGACGGGACAGGGGGCGCTAAAGGTGGCTACACCTTC. J is TRBJ1-2 and V is TRBV24-1; the match to TRBD1 covers 12 bases. V gave up 1 base and J gave up 7 bases; unmatched junction bases: 12. The CDR3 spans 18 residues. Germline values: CDR1 KGHDR, CDR2 SFDVKD.

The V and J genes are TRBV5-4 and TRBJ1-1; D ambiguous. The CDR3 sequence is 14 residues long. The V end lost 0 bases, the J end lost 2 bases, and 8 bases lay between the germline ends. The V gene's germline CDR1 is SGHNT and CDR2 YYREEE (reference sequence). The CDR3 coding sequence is TGTGCCAGCAGCTTGGGACACGGTAACACTGAAGCTTTCTTT. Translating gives CASSLGHGNTEAFF.

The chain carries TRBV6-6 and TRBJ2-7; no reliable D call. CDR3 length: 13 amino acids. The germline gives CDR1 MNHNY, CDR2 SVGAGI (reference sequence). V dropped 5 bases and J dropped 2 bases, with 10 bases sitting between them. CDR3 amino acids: CASSTTETYEQYF. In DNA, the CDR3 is TGTGCCAGCAGTACCACAGAGACCTACGAGCAGTACTTC.